This T cell receptor beta chain was profiled in a study of stem cell transplantation in POMP-related autoinflammatory disease. The method was immunoSEQ multiplex PCR; TCRdb's version includes in-frame clones alone and lacks a portion of them. The data contain over 60,000 clones, around 90% of them singletons. Germline V gene lookup returns CDR1 SQVTM and CDR2 ANQGSEA. J was trimmed by 4 bases and V by 5 bases; bases with no gene match: 4. The CDR3 spans 13 residues. As to this clone: Its antigen remains unknown.

Study-level results: Patients with PRAID showed a restricted number of unique TRB V-J gene pairings.

The input for sequencing was CD4+ T cells from PBMCs, taken after stem cell transplantation. The sequence came from a human patient with POMP-related autoinflammation and immune dysregulation (PRAID). Some T cells here may be from the graft donor. The V gene is TRBV29-1, the J gene TRBJ2-5; 10 bases are a match to TRBD1. The CDR3 DNA reads as TGCAGCGTTATCCGGGACAGGGGAGAGACCCAGTACTTC. Protein: CSVIRDRGETQYF.